Presented here are 13 T cell receptor beta chains from one specimen sequenced in a study of cytomegalovirus exposure and HLA in healthy donors. Primers: 60 Vbeta forward and 13 Jbeta reverse. Clones were sequenced by immunoSEQ multiplex PCR, and TCRdb holds only the in-frame ones, with some missing. In the table there are approximately 110,000 clones, 75% to 80% of which are singletons. The sequencing input was PBMCs. Every receptor here comes from a man aged 40-50 years in good health and CMV-seronegative.

CDR3 nucleotides: TGTGCCAGCAGTGAACAGAGGGCCTACGAGCAGTACTTC. It is translated as CASSEQRAYEQYF. The chain recombines TRBV6-1 with TRBJ2-7, with a weak D call TRBD2 (5 bases). CDR3 size: 13 residues. CDR1 and CDR2 from the germline V gene are MNHNS and SASEGT. Trimming removed 2 bases at V and 2 bases at J, with 7 bases between.

The rearrangement links TRBV4-3 to TRBJ2-5; 9 bases align to TRBD1. Germline-derived CDR1 and CDR2 are LGHNA and YSLEER. The V and J ends lost 1 base and 4 bases, in that order; junction bases with no gene match: 7. The CDR3 length is 16 residues. Written as DNA, the CDR3 is TGCGCCAGCAGCCAAGGGGACAGGGATGGCGGAGAGACCCAGTACTTC. Encoded protein: CASSQGDRDGGETQYF.

This chain links TRBV6-5 with TRBJ1-1; perhaps TRBD1 as D (5 bases). CDR1 MNHEY and CDR2 SVGAGI come from the germline V gene. CDR3 size: 16 residues. V dropped 2 bases and J dropped 1 base, with 14 bases sitting between them. CDR3 residues: CASSYTSQGWNTEAFF. CDR3 sequence (DNA): TGTGCCAGCAGTTACACCTCCCAGGGTTGGAACACTGAAGCTTTCTTT.

This clone is a singleton in its sample. The junction does not match germline at one end; this may be a read error. This chain uses TRBV7-9 with TRBJ1-1; D unresolved. CDR3 length: 12 residues. The germline CDR1 and CDR2 sequences are SEHNR and FQNEAQ (reference sequence). The CDR3 reads CSSSFFQSEAFF. The DNA for the CDR3 is TGTTCCAGCAGCTTTTTCCAATCTGAAGCTTTCTTT.

V gene TRBV10-3 combines with J gene TRBJ1-2, with 7 bases fitting TRBD1. This CDR3 contains 12 residues. The germline V gene encodes CDR1 ENHRY and CDR2 SYGVKD. V lost 4 bases and J lost 11; bases outside the gene matches: 7. The CDR3 protein is CAISVDRALYTF. CDR3 DNA: TGTGCCATCAGTGTTGACAGGGCCCTTTACACCTTC.

The chain has TRBV5-6 and TRBJ1-2; tentatively, D is TRBD1 (5 bases). CDR1 is SGHDT, CDR2 YYEEEE, per germline. Trimming removed 5 bases from V and 8 bases from J, with 19 bases in between. The CDR3 totals 14 residues. The CDR3 region has the DNA TGTGCCAGCAGTTTCATAGGGGACTTGGGCGGCTACACCTTC. Its translation is CASSFIGDLGGYTF.

This chain links TRBV6-5 with TRBJ2-7; 9 nucleotides align to TRBD1. Trimming cost V 6 bases and J 6 bases; bases outside gene matches: 6. This CDR3 spans 13 amino acids. Germline V gene sequence: CDR1 MNHEY, CDR2 SVGAGI. The CDR3 loop reads CASRLDRGGEQYF. For the CDR3, the DNA is TGTGCCAGCAGATTGGACAGGGGCGGCGAGCAGTACTTC.

The chain uses TRBV7-2 and TRBJ2-1; no reliable D call. The CDR3 sequence is 13 residues long. Germline values: CDR1 SGHTA, CDR2 FQGNSA. V was shortened by 4 bases and J by 5 bases, with 9 bases between the two germline ends. The CDR3 DNA follows: TGTGCCAGCAGCTCCAAACGGGACAATGAGCAGTTCTTC. As protein: CASSSKRDNEQFF.

V and J are TRBV11-2 and TRBJ2-1, with 7 bases that match TRBD1. CDR3 length equals 15 residues. In germline, CDR1 is SGHAT, CDR2 FQNNGV. V lost 4 bases to trimming and J lost 5 bases; unmatched junction nucleotides: 8. The DNA for the CDR3 is TGTGCCAGCAGCTACCGGGACAGAACTAACAATGAGCAGTTCTTC. Translated: CASSYRDRTNNEQFF. Drawing the rest from reference TRBV11-2 and TRBJ2-1, the complete variable domain is EAGVAQSPRYKIIEKRQSVAFWCNPISGHATLYWYQQILGQGPKLLIQFQNNGVVDDSQLPKDRFSAERLKGVDSTLKIQPAKLEDSAVYLCASSYRDRTNNEQFFGPGTRLTVL.

The chain joins TRBV7-3 to TRBJ2-1, with no clear D. CDR1 is SGHTA, CDR2 FQGTGA, per germline. Trimming left V 2 bases short and J 9 bases short, with 14 bases between. The CDR3 is 14 residues long. CDR3 sequence reads: CASSLSPAVREQFF. CDR3 DNA sequence: TGTGCCAGCAGCTTATCCCCTGCGGTCCGTGAGCAGTTCTTC.

A few counts support this clone. The V call is TRBV11-3, the J call TRBJ2-3; 8 nucleotides line up with TRBD2. In germline, CDR1 is SGHNT, CDR2 YENEEA. J was trimmed by 7 bases and V by 4 bases; bases with no gene match: 4. CDR3 length: 13 residues. In DNA form, the CDR3 reads TGTGCCAGCAGCTATGGCGGGGGGAATACGCAGTATTTT. Its translation: CASSYGGGNTQYF.

CDR3 amino acids: CASSLLNSPLHF. The CDR3, as DNA: TGTGCCAGCAGTCTCCTCAATTCACCCCTCCACTTT. V usage is TRBV6-5 and J usage is TRBJ1-6; D unclear. Germline CDR1 MNHEY, CDR2 SVGAGI. The V end was cut by 5 bases, the J end by 7 bases, with 6 bases between. The CDR3 is 12 residues long.

This clone was counted only a few times. V gene TRBV4-3 combines with J gene TRBJ1-4; tentatively, D is TRBD1 (5 bases). V was clipped by 3 bases and J by 5 bases, with 10 bases between them. The germline V gene has CDR1 LGHNA and CDR2 YSLEER. CDR3 length: 14 amino acids. CDR3 in DNA: TGCGCCAGCAGCCAGCGCAGGACAAATGAAAAACTGTTTTTT. This sequence encodes CASSQRRTNEKLFF.